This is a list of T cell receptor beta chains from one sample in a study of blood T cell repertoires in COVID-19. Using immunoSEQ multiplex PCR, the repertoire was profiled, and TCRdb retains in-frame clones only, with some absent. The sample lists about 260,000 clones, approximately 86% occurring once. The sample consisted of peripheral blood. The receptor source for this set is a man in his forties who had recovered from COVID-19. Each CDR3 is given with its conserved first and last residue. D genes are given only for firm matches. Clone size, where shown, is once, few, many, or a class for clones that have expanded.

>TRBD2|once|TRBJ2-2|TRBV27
TGTGCCAGCAGCTTGCGGACTAGGCCCACCGGGGAGCTGTTTTTT
CASSLRTRPTGELFF
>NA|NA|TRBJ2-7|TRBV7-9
TGTGCCAGCAGCTTAAACACCTACGAGCAGTACTTC
CASSLNTYEQYF
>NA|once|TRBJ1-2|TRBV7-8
TGTGCCAGCAGCCCTCTCGAGTCGGACTATGGCTACACCTTC
CASSPLESDYGYTF
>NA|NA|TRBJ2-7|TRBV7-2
TGTGCCAGCAGCAACGTAAGGGGCTACGAGCAGTACTTC
CASSNVRGYEQYF
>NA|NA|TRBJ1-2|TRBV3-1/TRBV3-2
TGTGCCAGCAGCCAAAGTAATCTGAGGAACTATGGCTACACCTTC
CASSQSNLRNYGYTF
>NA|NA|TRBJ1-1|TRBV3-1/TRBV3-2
TGTGCCAGCAGCCAGGCAGGGGTGGGCACTGAAGCTTTCTTT
CASSQAGVGTEAFF
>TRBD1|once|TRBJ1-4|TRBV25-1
TGTGCCAGCAATCCCGGGACAGAGAATGAAAAACTGTTTTTT
CASNPGTENEKLFF
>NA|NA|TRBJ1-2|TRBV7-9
TGTGCCAGCAGCCGCTCGGGAGAGGGCTACACCTTC
CASSRSGEGYTF
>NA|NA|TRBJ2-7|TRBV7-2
TGTGCCAGCAGCAGGAGGGGTTACGAGCAGTACTTC
CASSRRGYEQYF
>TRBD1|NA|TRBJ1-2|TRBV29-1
TGCAGCTTTCGACAGGGAATAAAGTATGGCTACACCTTC
CSFRQGIKYGYTF
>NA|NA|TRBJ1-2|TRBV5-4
TGTGCCAGCAGCTTGATTCTTGACTATGGCTACACCTTC
CASSLILDYGYTF
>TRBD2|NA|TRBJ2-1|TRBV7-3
TGTGCCAGCAGCTTAAACCCCCTCCTGGCGGGAGGTGGCAATGAGCAGTTCTTC
CASSLNPLLAGGGNEQFF
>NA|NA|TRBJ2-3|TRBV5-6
TGTGCCAGCACCAACGGTCGGGGGAACCCCTTTTACGATACGCAGTATTTT
CASTNGRGNPFYDTQYF
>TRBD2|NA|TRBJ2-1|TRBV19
TGTGCCAGTAGTTCTAGCGGGGCCTCCTACAATGAGCAGTTCTTC
CASSSSGASYNEQFF
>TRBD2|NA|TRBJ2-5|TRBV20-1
TGCAGTGCTAGTCTCCTGGGCGGGAGTCAAGAGACCCAGTACTTC
CSASLLGGSQETQYF
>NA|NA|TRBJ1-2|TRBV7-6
TGTGCCAGCAGCTTAGCGAAGCGTACGTATGGCTACACCTTC
CASSLAKRTYGYTF
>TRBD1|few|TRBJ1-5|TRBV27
TGTGCCAGCAGTCCTTATCAGGGGGATCAGCCCCAGCATTTT
CASSPYQGDQPQHF
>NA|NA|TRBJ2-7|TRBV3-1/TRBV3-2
TGTGCCAGCAGCCAAGGAGGGCGGGGCCTTGGCGAGCAGTACTTC
CASSQGGRGLGEQYF
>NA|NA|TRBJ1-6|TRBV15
TGTGCCACCAGCTGGGGGGGGGCCTCCTATAATTCACCCCTCCACTTT
CATSWGGASYNSPLHF
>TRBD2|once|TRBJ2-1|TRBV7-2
TGTGCCAGCAGCTTAGCCGGACTAGCGGGGCGAAATGAGCAGTTCTTC
CASSLAGLAGRNEQFF
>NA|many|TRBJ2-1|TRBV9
TGTGCCAGCAGCGGAGGACTTACCGAGCAGTTCTTC
CASSGGLTEQFF
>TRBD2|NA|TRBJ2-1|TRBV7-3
TGTGCCAGCAGCCCCGGGGGAGGGCCCCATGAGCAGTTCTTC
CASSPGGGPHEQFF